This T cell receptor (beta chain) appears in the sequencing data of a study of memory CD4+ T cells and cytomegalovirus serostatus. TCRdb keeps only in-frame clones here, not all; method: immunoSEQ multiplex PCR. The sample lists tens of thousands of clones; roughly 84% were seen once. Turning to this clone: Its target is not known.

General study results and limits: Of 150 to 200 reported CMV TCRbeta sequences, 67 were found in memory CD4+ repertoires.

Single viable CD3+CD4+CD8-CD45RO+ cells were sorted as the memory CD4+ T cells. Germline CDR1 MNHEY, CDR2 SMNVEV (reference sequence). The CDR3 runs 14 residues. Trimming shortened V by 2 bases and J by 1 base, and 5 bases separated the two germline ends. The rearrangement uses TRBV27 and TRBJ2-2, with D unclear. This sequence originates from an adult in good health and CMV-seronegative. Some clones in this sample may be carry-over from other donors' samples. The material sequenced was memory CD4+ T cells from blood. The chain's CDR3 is CASSLLVNTGELFF. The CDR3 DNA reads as TGTGCCAGCAGTTTACTTGTGAACACCGGGGAGCTGTTTTTT.